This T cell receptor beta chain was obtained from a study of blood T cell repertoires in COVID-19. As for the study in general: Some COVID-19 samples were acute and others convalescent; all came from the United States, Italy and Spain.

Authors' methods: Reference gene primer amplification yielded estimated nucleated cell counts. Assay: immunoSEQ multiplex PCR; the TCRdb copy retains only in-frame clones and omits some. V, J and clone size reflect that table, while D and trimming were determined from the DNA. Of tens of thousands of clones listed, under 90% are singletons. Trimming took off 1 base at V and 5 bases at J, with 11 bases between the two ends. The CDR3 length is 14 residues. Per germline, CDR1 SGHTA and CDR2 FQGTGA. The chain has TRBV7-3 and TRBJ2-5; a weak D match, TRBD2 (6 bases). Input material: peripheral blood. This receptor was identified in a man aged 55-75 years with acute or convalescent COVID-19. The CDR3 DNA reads TGTGCCAGCAGCTTAAACGGGGGTCCGGAGACCCAGTACTTC. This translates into CASSLNGGPETQYF.